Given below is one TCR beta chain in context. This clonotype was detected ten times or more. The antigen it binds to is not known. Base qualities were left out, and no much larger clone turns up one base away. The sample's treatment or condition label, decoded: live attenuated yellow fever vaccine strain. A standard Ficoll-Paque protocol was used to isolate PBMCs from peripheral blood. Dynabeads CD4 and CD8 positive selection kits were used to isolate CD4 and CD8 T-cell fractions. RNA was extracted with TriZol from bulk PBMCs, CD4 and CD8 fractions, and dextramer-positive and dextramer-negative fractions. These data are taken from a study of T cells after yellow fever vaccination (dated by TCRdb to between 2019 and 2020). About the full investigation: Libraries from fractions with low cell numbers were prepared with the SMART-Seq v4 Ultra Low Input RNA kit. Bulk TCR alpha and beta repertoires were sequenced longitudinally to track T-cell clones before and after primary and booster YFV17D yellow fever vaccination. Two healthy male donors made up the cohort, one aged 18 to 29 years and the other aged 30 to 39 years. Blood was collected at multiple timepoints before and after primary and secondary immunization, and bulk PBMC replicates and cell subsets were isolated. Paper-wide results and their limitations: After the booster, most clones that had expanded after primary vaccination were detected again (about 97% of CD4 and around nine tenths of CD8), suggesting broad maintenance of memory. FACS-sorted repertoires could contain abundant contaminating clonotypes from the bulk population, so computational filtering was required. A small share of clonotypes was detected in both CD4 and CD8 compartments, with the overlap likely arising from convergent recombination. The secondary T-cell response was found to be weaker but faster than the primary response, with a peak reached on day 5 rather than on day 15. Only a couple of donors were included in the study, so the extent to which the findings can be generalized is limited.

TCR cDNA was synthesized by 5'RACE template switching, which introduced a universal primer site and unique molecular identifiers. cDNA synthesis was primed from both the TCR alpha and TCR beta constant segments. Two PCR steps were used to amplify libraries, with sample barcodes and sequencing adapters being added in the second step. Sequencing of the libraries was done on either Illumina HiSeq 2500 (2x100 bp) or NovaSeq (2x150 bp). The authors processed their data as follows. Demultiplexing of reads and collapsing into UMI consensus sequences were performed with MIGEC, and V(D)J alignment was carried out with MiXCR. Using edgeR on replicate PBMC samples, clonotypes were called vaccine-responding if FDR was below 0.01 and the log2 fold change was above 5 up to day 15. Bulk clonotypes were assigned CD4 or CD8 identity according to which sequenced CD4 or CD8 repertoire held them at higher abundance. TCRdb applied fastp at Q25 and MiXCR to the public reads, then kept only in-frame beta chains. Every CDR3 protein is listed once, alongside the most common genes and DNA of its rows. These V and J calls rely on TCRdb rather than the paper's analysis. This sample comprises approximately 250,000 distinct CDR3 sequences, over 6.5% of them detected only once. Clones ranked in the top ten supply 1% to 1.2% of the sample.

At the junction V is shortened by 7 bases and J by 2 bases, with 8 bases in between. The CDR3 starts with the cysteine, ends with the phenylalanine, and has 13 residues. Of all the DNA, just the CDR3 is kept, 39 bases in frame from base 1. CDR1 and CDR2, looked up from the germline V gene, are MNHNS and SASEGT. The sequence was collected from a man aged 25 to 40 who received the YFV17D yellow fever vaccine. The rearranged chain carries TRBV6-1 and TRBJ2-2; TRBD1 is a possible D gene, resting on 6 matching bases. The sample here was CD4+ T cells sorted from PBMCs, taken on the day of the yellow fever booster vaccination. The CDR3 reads CASKDSNTGELFF. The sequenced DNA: TGTGCCAGCAAGGACAGCAACACCGGGGAGCTGTTTTTT.